The table lists the clone carrying this TCR beta chain with many counts. Regarding time point: patch test 2, 6 weeks after DPC sensitization. The treatment denotes: therapeutic diphenylcyclopropenone sensitization with weekly scalp DPC. V was cut by 5 bases and J by 10 bases, with 23 bases left in between. The germline gives CDR1 SGHTA, CDR2 FQGTGA. There are 15 residues in the CDR3. This entry belongs to a study of human T cells and chemical hapten exposure. As originally analysed: With a range of about 23,224 to 700,000, the median per sample was about 92,000 TCRs. TCRdb reprocessed the RACE reads via MiXCR and lists one record per CDR3 protein. The V and J calls follow TCRdb's processing rather than the paper's. The sample gives just over 350,000 distinct CDR3 sequences, roughly 6.3% of which show up once; around 6% is in the top ten.

This specimen consisted of whole blood, obtained in connection with sensitization to the hapten diphenylcyclopropenone (DPC). The chain couples TRBV7-3 to TRBJ1-2; possible D gene TRBD1, 6 bases. The sequence was obtained from a woman aged 18-29 years with alopecia areata. Some clones in this sample may be carry-over from other donors' samples. CDR3 sequence (DNA): TGTGCCAGCAGCCAAACTAGCGGGGGCAGAGAGGTCTACACCTTC. It is translated as CASSQTSGGREVYTF.